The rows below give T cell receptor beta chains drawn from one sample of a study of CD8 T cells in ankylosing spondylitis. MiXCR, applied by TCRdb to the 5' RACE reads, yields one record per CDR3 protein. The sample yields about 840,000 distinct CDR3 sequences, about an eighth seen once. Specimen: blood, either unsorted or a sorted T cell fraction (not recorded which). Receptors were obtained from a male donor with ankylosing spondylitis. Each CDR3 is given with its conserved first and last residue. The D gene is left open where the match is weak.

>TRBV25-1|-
CASRGEAPEQFF
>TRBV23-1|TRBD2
CASSQSWVAGGPTKETQYF
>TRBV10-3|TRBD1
CAISTGQGQGRRNEQFF
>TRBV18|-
CASSPPSASGIEQFF
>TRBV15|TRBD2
CATSRSGKGHDEQFF
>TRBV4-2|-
CASSPSSGEWFPTEAFF
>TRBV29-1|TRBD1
CSVSTGARTEAFF
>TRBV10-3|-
CAISELPSDYNEQFF
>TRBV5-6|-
CVSRWRTPYYNEQFF
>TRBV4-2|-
CASSQVAIDTDTQYF
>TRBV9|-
CASSVALGRGEQFF
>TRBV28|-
CASSPRGQPYEQYF
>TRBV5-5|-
CASSLEGLYGYTF
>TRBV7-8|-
CASSLVKIYTDTQYF
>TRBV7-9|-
CASSFGLTSTGELFF
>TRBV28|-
CASSLSLASYSNQPQHF
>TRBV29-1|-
CSVSGQNTGELFF
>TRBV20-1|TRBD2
CSARDPRGDRRYF
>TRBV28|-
CASSPPLVGYYGYTF
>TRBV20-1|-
CSARSDYYNEQFF
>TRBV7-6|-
CASSNRDAYSYEQYF
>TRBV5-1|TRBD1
CASRDRGNTEAFF
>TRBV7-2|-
CASSLAARDIQYF
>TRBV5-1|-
CASSLGAGLNTDTQYF
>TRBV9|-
CASSDDPAGRTYEQYF
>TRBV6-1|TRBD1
CASRPDRGRTDTQYF